The clone carrying this T cell receptor beta chain was picked up one time. Authors' data handling: From reference gene primer amplification, estimates of nucleated cell counts were derived. The table came from immunoSEQ multiplex PCR; TCRdb's copy has only in-frame clones and leaves some out. V and J calls and clone size are those listed in that table; D and trimming were worked out from the DNA. The sample has about 440,000 clones; roughly 85% are singletons. This sample stems from a study of blood T cell repertoires in COVID-19. Whole-study context: There were acute and convalescent COVID-19 samples, and they came from the United States, Italy and Spain.

Cohorts were determined from participant-reported clinical history. CDR1 is SNHLY and CDR2 is FYNNEI in the germline V gene. This CDR3 spans 14 amino acids. V lost 6 bases, J lost 0 bases, and 9 bases lay in between. The sequencing input was PBMCs or T cells enriched from blood (not recorded which). This sequence originates from a woman aged 18-29 years with acute COVID-19. V gene TRBV2 combines with J gene TRBJ1-5; D is undetermined. CDR3 protein: CASSVHNSNQPQHF. The CDR3 DNA reads TGTGCCAGCAGCGTACACAATAGCAATCAGCCCCAGCATTTT.